This is a list of T cell receptor beta chains from one sample in a study of technical replicates of blood from a few donors. Using immunoSEQ multiplex PCR, the repertoire was profiled, and TCRdb retains in-frame clones only, with some absent. The data show under 70,000 clones, with more than 70% seen just once and 5.5% to 6.5% held by the top ten. What was sequenced was PBMCs. The receptor set was obtained from a human donor in good health. Some clones in this sample may be carry-over from other donors' samples. CDR3s include the opening cysteine and the closing phenylalanine or tryptophan. A D gene is named only where the DNA matches it firmly. Clone size is stated in some rows and not others, as once, few, many or a class when expanded.

CASSRDGTDTQYF	TGTGCCAGCAGCAGGGATGGCACAGATACGCAGTATTTT	NA	TRBJ2-3	13	once	TRBV6-4
CASNPENTEAFF	TGTGCCAGCAATCCAGAAAACACTGAAGCTTTCTTT	NA	TRBJ1-1	12	NA	TRBV6-6
CASSRAQRAQYF	TGTGCCAGCAGCCGGGCCCAGAGGGCCCAGTACTTC	NA	TRBJ2-5	12	NA	TRBV5-6
CASSLIFGQGGGELFF	TGTGCCAGCAGCTTAATTTTCGGGCAGGGAGGCGGGGAGCTGTTTTTT	NA	TRBJ2-2	16	NA	TRBV7-8
CASSQRSTANEKLFF	TGTGCCAGCAGCCAAAGGTCGACAGCAAATGAAAAACTGTTTTTT	NA	TRBJ1-4	15	NA	TRBV16
CASSYGDNNQPQHF	TGTGCCAGCAGTTATGGGGACAATAATCAGCCCCAGCATTTT	NA	TRBJ1-5	14	NA	TRBV6-6
CASGGIPRGEQFF	TGCGCCAGCGGGGGCATACCTAGGGGTGAGCAGTTCTTC	NA	TRBJ2-1	13	NA	TRBV4-1
CASSKQTGANTEAFF	TGTGCCAGCAGCAAACAGACAGGGGCGAACACTGAAGCTTTCTTT	TRBD1	TRBJ1-1	15	once	TRBV7-6
CASSVEGGTSGNTIYF	TGTGCCAGCAGTGTCGAGGGTGGCACCTCTGGAAACACCATATATTTT	NA	TRBJ1-3	16	NA	TRBV6-1
CASSGDKNTEAFF	TGTGCCAGCAGTGGCGACAAGAACACTGAAGCTTTCTTT	NA	TRBJ1-1	13	NA	TRBV6-5
CASTQGDNSPLHF	TGCGCCAGCACCCAGGGGGATAATTCACCCCTCCACTTT	TRBD1	TRBJ1-6	13	few	TRBV5-1
CASRTELRSPLHF	TGCGCCAGCAGGACAGAGCTGCGTTCACCCCTCCACTTT	NA	TRBJ1-6	13	NA	TRBV5-1
CASSLGRADATNEKLFF	TGTGCCAGCAGCTTAGGCAGGGCTGACGCAACTAATGAAAAACTGTTTTTT	NA	TRBJ1-4	17	once	TRBV5-4
CSVNLHAEAGALYNEQFF	TGCAGCGTGAACCTCCACGCAGAGGCGGGGGCCCTCTACAATGAGCAGTTCTTC	NA	TRBJ2-1	18	NA	TRBV29-1
CASSLSRTEAFF	TGTGCCAGCAGTTTATCCCGGACAGAAGCTTTCTTT	NA	TRBJ1-1	12	few	TRBV28
CASSLEGAGAYNEQFF	TGTGCCAGCAGCTTAGAGGGGGCCGGGGCCTACAATGAGCAGTTCTTC	TRBD1	TRBJ2-1	16	once	TRBV11-1
CASSTTGTGAGELFF	TGTGCCAGCTCAACAACCGGGACAGGGGCCGGGGAGCTGTTTTTT	TRBD1	TRBJ2-2	15	NA	TRBV18
CASSARDRGNYGYTF	TGTGCCAGCAGCGCCCGGGACAGGGGTAACTATGGCTACACCTTC	TRBD1	TRBJ1-2	15	once	TRBV9
CASSKYGTKETQYF	TGTGCCAGCAGTAAATACGGGACAAAAGAGACCCAGTACTTC	NA	TRBJ2-5	14	once	TRBV27
CASSSGQGNTEAFF	TGTGCCAGCAGCTCGGGACAGGGGAACACTGAAGCTTTCTTT	TRBD1	TRBJ1-1	14	NA	TRBV7-2
CASSDLLQGATF	TGTGCCAGCAGTGATCTACTTCAGGGGGCTACCTTC	TRBD1	TRBJ1-2	12	NA	TRBV27
CATRLRRDANTGELFF	TGTGCCACCAGACTTCGCAGGGATGCGAACACCGGGGAGCTGTTTTTT	NA	TRBJ2-2	16	NA	TRBV15
CASSFTSGLRNEQYF	TGTGCCAGCAGCTTCACCTCAGGGTTACGGAACGAGCAGTACTTC	NA	TRBJ2-7	15	once	TRBV7-2
CASNGQGSYEQYF	TGTGCCAGCAACGGACAAGGAAGTTACGAGCAGTACTTC	NA	TRBJ2-7	13	NA	TRBV2
CASSGGRINEKLFF	TGTGCCAGCAGTGGTGGCAGAATAAATGAAAAACTGTTTTTT	NA	TRBJ1-4	14	NA	TRBV2
CASSLVHTNTGELFF	TGTGCCAGCAGCTTAGTCCACACAAACACCGGGGAGCTGTTTTTT	NA	TRBJ2-2	15	NA	TRBV7-2
CAISPQGTGANVLTF	TGTGCCATCAGCCCGCAGGGTACGGGGGCCAACGTCCTGACTTTC	NA	TRBJ2-6	15	few	TRBV10-3
CASSFVDQGNTEAFF	TGTGCCAGCAGTTTCGTCGATCAGGGGAACACTGAAGCTTTCTTT	NA	TRBJ1-1	15	NA	TRBV6-5
CASRVAGSHNEQFF	TGTGCCAGCAGGGTAGCGGGTTCCCACAATGAGCAGTTCTTC	TRBD2	TRBJ2-1	14	NA	TRBV6-1
CASSHPGTGRYEQYF	TGCGCCAGCAGCCACCCCGGGACAGGGCGCTACGAGCAGTACTTC	TRBD1	TRBJ2-7	15	NA	TRBV4-1
CASSSDRTLYEQYF	TGTGCCAGCAGCTCAGACAGGACCCTCTACGAGCAGTACTTC	NA	TRBJ2-7	14	NA	TRBV7-9
CASSLLAPGGTGELFF	TGTGCCAGCAGTTTACTAGCGCCCGGGGGGACCGGGGAGCTGTTTTTT	TRBD2	TRBJ2-2	16	NA	TRBV6-6